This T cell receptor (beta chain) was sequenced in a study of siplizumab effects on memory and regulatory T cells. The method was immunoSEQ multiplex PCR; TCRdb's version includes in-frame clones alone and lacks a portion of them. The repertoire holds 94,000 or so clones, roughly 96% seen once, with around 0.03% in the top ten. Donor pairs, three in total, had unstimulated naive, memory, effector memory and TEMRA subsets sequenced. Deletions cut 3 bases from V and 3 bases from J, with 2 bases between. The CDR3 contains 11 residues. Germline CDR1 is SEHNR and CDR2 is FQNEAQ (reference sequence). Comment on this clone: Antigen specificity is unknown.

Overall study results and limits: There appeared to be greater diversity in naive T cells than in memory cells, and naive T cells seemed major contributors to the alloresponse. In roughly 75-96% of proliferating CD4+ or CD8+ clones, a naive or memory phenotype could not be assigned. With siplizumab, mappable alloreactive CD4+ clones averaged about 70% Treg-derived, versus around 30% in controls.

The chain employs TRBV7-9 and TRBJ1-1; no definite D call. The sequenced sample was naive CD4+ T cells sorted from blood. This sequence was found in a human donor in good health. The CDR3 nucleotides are TGTGCCAGCAGCTTTTACACTGAAGCTTTCTTT. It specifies CASSFYTEAFF. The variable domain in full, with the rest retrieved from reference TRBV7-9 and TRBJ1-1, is DTGVSQNPRHKITKRGQNVTFRCDPISEHNRLYWYRQTLGQGPEFLTYFQNEAQLEKSRLLSDRFSAERPKGSFSTLEIQRTEQGDSAMYLCASSFYTEAFFGQGTRLTVV.